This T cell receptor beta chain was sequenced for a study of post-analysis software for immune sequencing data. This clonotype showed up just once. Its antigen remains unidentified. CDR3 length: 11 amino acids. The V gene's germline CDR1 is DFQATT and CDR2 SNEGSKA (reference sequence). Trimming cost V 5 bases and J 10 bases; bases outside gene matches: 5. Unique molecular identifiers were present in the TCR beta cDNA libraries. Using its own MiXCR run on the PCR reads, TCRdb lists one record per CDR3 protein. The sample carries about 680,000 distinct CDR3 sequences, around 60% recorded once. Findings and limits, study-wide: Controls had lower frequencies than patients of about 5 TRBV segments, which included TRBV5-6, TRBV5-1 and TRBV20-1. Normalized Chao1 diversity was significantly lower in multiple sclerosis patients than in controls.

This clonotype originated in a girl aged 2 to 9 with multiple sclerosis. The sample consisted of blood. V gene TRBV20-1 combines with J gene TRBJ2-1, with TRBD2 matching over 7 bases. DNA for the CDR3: TGCAGTGCTCCAGTTAGCGGGGAGCAGTTCTTC. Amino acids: CSAPVSGEQFF.